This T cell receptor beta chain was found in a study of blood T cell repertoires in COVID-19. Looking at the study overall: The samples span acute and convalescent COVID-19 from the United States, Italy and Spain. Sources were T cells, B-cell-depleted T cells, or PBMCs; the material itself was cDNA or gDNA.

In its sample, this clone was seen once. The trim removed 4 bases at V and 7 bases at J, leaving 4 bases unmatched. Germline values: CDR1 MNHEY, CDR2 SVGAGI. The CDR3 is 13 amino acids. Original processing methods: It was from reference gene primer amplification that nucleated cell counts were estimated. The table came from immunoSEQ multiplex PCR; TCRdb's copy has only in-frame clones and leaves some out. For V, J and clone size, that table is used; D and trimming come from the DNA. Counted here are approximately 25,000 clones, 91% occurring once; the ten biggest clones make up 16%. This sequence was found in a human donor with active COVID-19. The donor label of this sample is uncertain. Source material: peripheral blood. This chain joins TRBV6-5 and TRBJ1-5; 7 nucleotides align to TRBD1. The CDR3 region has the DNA TGTGCCAGCAGTTCCGGGACAGAACAGCCCCAGCATTTT. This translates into CASSSGTEQPQHF.